This TCR beta chain was observed in a study of blood T cell repertoires in COVID-19. The ends were cut back, 5 bases at V and 2 bases at J, with 9 bases in the middle. Germline V gene data show CDR1 as LNHDA and CDR2 as SQIVND (reference sequence). The CDR3 extends over 13 amino acids. The cohort comprised adults aged about 18 to 89 years residing in approximately 22 US areas. In the original analysis: Quantification of nucleated cells was approximated via reference gene primer amplification. The protocol was immunoSEQ multiplex PCR, while the TCRdb copy is restricted to in-frame clones and leaves out a portion. V, J and clone size are those of that table, while D and trimming were read from the DNA. In the table there are 300,000 to 400,000 clones, 90% of which are singletons.

The chain employs TRBV19 and TRBJ1-2; possibly TRBD1 for D (6 bases). This sequence was found in a man aged 55-75 years who had recovered from COVID-19. The specimen was PBMCs or T cells enriched from blood (not recorded which). In DNA, the CDR3 is TGTGCCAGTAGTGTCACAGGGAACTATGGCTACACCTTC. Translated: CASSVTGNYGYTF.